Given below is one T cell receptor (beta chain) in context. What it recognizes is unknown. There were likely unrecorded immune exposures, though donors were nominally healthy when sampled. With 0 bases removed from V and 8 bases from J, the gap between germline ends came to 14 bases. Germline loops: CDR1 SGHAT, CDR2 FQNNGV. The CDR3 is 16 residues long. The source of the sample is a study of cytomegalovirus exposure and HLA in healthy donors. Study findings and constraints: In a later analysis, donors in an Asian-associated ancestry cluster reportedly had fewer N-insertions in productive TCRs than the cohort mean.

Both 60 Vbeta primers and 13 Jbeta primers went into the PCR. The repertoire was sequenced with immunoSEQ multiplex PCR; TCRdb's copy has only in-frame clones and lacks some. Of about 110,000 clones listed, around 79% are singletons. This receptor was identified in a woman aged 30 to 39 in good health and CMV-seronegative. The sample taken for sequencing was PBMCs. The rearrangement links TRBV11-2 to TRBJ1-6; tentative D call: TRBD1 (5 bases). This CDR3 reads CASSLDFSPGDSPLHF. In DNA, the CDR3 is TGTGCCAGCAGCTTAGATTTTTCCCCGGGGGATTCACCCCTCCACTTT.